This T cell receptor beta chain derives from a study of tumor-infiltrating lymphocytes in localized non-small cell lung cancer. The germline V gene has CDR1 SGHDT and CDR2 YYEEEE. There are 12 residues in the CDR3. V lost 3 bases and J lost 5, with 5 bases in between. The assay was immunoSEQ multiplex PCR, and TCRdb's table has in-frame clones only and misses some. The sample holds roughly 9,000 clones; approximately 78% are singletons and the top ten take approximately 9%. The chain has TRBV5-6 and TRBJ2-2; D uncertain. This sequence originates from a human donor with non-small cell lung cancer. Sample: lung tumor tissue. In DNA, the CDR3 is TGTGCCAGCAGCTACGGAACCGGGGAGCTGTTTTTT. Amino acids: CASSYGTGELFF. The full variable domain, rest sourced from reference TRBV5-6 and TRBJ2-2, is DAGVTQSPTHLIKTRGQQVTLRCSPKSGHDTVSWYQQALGQGPQFIFQYYEEEERQRGNFPDRFSGHQFPNYSSELNVNALLLGDSALYLCASSYGTGELFFGEGSRLTVL.